This record concerns one TCR beta chain sequence. The data stem from a study of OX40 agonist ivuxolimab in advanced cancers. Study as a whole: An agonistic anti-OX40 (CD134) antibody, ivuxolimab, was used to treat the patients.

CDR3 length: 14 residues. V shed 0 bases and J shed 1 base, with 4 bases lying between them. Germline CDR1 SGDLS, CDR2 YYNGEE. Repertoires were generated with immunoSEQ multiplex PCR, while TCRdb's copy carries only in-frame clones and drops some. The sample includes 40,000 or so clones, around four fifths of them seen just once. The material was CD4+ or CD8+ T cells sorted from blood, obtained in a trial of the OX40 agonist ivuxolimab. This sequence was found in an adult with an advanced solid tumor such as melanoma, head and neck, liver or kidney cancer. The gene calls are TRBV9 and TRBJ2-2; D remains ambiguous. CDR3 sequence reads: CASSVALNTGELFF. CDR3 bases: TGTGCCAGCAGCGTAGCCCTGAACACCGGGGAGCTGTTTTTT.